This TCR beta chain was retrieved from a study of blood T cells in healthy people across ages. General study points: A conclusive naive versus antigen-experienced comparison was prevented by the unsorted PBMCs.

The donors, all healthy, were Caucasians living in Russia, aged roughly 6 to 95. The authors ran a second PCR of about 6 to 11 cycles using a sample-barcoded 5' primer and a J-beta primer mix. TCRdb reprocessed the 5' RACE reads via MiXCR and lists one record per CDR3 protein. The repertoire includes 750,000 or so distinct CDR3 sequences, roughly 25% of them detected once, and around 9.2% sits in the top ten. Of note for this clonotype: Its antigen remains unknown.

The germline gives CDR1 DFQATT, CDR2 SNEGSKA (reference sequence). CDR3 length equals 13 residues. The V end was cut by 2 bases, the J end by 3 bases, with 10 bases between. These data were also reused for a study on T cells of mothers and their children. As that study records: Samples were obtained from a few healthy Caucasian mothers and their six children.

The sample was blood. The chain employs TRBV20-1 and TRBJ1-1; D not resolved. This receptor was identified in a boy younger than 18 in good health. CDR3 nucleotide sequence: TGCAGTGCTAGAAAACGGGAAGACACTGAAGCTTTCTTT. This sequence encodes CSARKREDTEAFF.